One sample yielded the 12 T cell receptor beta chains listed below, sequenced in a study of CD8+CD57+ T cells in acquired aplastic anemia (dated by TCRdb to the late 2010s). The patients picked for sequencing were ones in whom flow cytometry had shown an expansion of CD8+CD57+ cells. TCRdb shows the sequencer as Illumina HiSeq 2000. Genomic DNA served as template for TCR beta VDJ combination and CDR3 sequence profiling. In-frame beta chains were kept once TCRdb had trimmed the public reads at Q25 with fastp and called clones with MiXCR. Each CDR3 protein appears once, grouped with its most common genes and DNA. This sample comprises hundreds of thousands of distinct CDR3 sequences, approximately 33% of them detected only once. The ten biggest clones cover approximately 0.82% of the sample. The sequenced sample consisted of sorted CD4+, CD8+, or CD8+CD57+ T cells (not recorded which) from PBMCs. These receptors all stem from a human donor with aplastic anemia.

The chain's CDR3 is CSAGPETGYPTYEQYF. Written as DNA, the CDR3 is TGCAGTGCTGGGCCCGAGACAGGGTATCCCACCTACGAGCAGTACTTC. The V gene is TRBV20-1, the J gene TRBJ2-7; TRBD1 matches 7 bases. The V and J ends lost 5 bases and 2 bases, in that order; junction bases with no gene match: 15. Germline-derived CDR1 and CDR2 are DFQATT and SNEGSKA (reference sequence). The CDR3 is 16 residues long.

About this clonotype: A much bigger clone sits one base away, suggesting this may be a read error. CDR3 coding DNA: TGTGCCAGCAGCTTAGTCCTTCCGGGCAGGGGGTACTACGAGCAGTACTTC. Its translation is CASSLVLPGRGYYEQYF. V is TRBV7-8 and J is TRBJ2-7; TRBD1 matches at 7 bases. Germline values: CDR1 SGHVS, CDR2 FQNEAQ. The CDR3 covers 17 residues. V was pared by 1 base and J by 3 bases, with 12 bases of the junction left unmatched. Using reference TRBV7-8 and TRBJ2-7 for the parts outside the CDR3, the full variable domain is GAGVSQSPRYKVAKRGQDVALRCDPISGHVSLFWYQQALGQGPEFLTYFQNEAQLDKSGLPSDRFFAERPEGSVSTLKIQRTQQEDSAVYLCASSLVLPGRGYYEQYFGPGTRLTVT.

The chain links TRBV3-1 to TRBJ1-3, with D possibly matching TRBD1 (5 bases). V lost 4 bases, J lost 1 base, and 14 bases lay in between. Germline V lookup: CDR1 LGHDT, CDR2 YNNKEL (reference sequence). The length of the CDR3 is 16 residues. DNA of the CDR3: TGTGCCAGCAGCCCTCCCGGGGGACGGTCTGGAAACACCATATATTTT. Residues: CASSPPGGRSGNTIYF.

This clonotype was seen at least ten times. The CDR3 loop is CASSINGQRGSGNTIYF. The CDR3 DNA sequence: TGTGCCAGTAGTATTAACGGACAGCGCGGCTCCGGAAACACCATATATTTT. This chain connects TRBV19 to TRBJ1-3; tentatively, D is TRBD1 (6 bases). The CDR3 contains 17 residues. Trimming shortened V by 3 bases and J by 4 bases, and 19 bases separated the two germline ends. Germline assignment: CDR1 LNHDA and CDR2 SQIVND (reference sequence).

This clonotype has only a few counts. This sequence joins TRBV29-1 and TRBJ1-1; 7 bases agree with TRBD1. The CDR3 loop spans 13 amino acids. The germline CDR1 and CDR2 sequences are SQVTM and ANQGSEA. V shed 6 bases, J shed 5 bases, and the junction held 9 bases outside the gene matches. The CDR3 region is CSVKGAGRTEAFF. CDR3 nucleotide sequence: TGCAGCGTGAAGGGGGCCGGGAGAACTGAAGCTTTCTTT.

J is TRBJ2-3 and V is TRBV12-3 or TRBV12-4; a weak D match, TRBD2 (5 bases). Trimming shortened V by 4 bases and J by 4 bases, and 12 bases separated the two germline ends. This CDR3 has 14 amino acids. The CDR3 is CASSSPGWSDTQYF. The CDR3 DNA follows: TGTGCCAGCAGTTCTCCGGGGTGGTCAGATACGCAGTATTTT.

This clonotype was seen at least ten times. This chain joins TRBV2 and TRBJ2-3; 9 nucleotides line up with TRBD2. This CDR3 has 14 residues. V was clipped by 7 bases and J by 2 bases; unmatched bases: 4. The germline gives CDR1 SNHLY, CDR2 FYNNEI. The CDR3 loop is CASKTSGNTDTQYF. CDR3 DNA sequence: TGTGCCAGCAAGACTAGCGGTAACACAGATACGCAGTATTTT.

This clonotype was seen a handful of times. This sequence joins TRBV6-1 and TRBJ1-5, with D uncertain. Trimming cost V 8 bases and J 7 bases, with 12 bases left between them. The CDR3 loop spans 12 amino acids. Germline CDR1 and CDR2: MNHNS and SASEGT. CDR3 protein: CASGRVDQPQHF. CDR3 DNA sequence: TGTGCCAGCGGCAGAGTAGACCAGCCCCAGCATTTT.

This clonotype was found many times. The chain carries TRBV2 and TRBJ2-5, with TRBD2 matching 10 bases. Germline V lookup: CDR1 SNHLY, CDR2 FYNNEI. V lost 2 bases and J lost 4; bases outside the gene matches: 1. The CDR3 has 14 residues. The CDR3 region is CASSETSGAETQYF. In nucleotides, the CDR3 is TGTGCCAGCAGTGAAACTAGCGGGGCAGAGACCCAGTACTTC.

In this sample, this clonotype turned up many times. The rearrangement joins TRBV15 to TRBJ2-1; 13 bases align to TRBD2. CDR3 length: 17 amino acids. Trimming cost V 1 base and J 6 bases; bases outside gene matches: 6. CDR1 LNHNV and CDR2 YYDKDF come from the germline V gene (reference sequence). Here the CDR3 reads CATSRVQLAGGSNEQFF. CDR3 coding DNA: TGTGCCACCAGCAGAGTACAACTAGCGGGGGGGAGCAATGAGCAGTTCTTC.

This clonotype occurred many times. The CDR3 protein is CSVADGYTF. CDR3 DNA sequence: TGCAGTGTCGCCGATGGCTACACCTTC. The rearrangement joins TRBV20-1 to TRBJ1-2, with D uncertain. The germline CDR1 and CDR2 sequences are DFQATT and SNEGSKA (reference sequence). The CDR3 is 9 amino acids. V was pared by 7 bases and J by 6 bases, with 6 bases between.

This clonotype was observed many times. The gene calls are TRBV7-2 and TRBJ2-7, with 10 bases identical to TRBD2. This CDR3 has 15 amino acids. Trimming took 4 bases from V and 3 from J; bases not matched to a gene: 6. The germline V gene encodes CDR1 SGHTA and CDR2 FQGNSA. CDR3 sequence (DNA): TGTGCCAGCAGCTATTTACTAGCGGGAAGCTACGAGCAGTACTTC. Translation: CASSYLLAGSYEQYF.